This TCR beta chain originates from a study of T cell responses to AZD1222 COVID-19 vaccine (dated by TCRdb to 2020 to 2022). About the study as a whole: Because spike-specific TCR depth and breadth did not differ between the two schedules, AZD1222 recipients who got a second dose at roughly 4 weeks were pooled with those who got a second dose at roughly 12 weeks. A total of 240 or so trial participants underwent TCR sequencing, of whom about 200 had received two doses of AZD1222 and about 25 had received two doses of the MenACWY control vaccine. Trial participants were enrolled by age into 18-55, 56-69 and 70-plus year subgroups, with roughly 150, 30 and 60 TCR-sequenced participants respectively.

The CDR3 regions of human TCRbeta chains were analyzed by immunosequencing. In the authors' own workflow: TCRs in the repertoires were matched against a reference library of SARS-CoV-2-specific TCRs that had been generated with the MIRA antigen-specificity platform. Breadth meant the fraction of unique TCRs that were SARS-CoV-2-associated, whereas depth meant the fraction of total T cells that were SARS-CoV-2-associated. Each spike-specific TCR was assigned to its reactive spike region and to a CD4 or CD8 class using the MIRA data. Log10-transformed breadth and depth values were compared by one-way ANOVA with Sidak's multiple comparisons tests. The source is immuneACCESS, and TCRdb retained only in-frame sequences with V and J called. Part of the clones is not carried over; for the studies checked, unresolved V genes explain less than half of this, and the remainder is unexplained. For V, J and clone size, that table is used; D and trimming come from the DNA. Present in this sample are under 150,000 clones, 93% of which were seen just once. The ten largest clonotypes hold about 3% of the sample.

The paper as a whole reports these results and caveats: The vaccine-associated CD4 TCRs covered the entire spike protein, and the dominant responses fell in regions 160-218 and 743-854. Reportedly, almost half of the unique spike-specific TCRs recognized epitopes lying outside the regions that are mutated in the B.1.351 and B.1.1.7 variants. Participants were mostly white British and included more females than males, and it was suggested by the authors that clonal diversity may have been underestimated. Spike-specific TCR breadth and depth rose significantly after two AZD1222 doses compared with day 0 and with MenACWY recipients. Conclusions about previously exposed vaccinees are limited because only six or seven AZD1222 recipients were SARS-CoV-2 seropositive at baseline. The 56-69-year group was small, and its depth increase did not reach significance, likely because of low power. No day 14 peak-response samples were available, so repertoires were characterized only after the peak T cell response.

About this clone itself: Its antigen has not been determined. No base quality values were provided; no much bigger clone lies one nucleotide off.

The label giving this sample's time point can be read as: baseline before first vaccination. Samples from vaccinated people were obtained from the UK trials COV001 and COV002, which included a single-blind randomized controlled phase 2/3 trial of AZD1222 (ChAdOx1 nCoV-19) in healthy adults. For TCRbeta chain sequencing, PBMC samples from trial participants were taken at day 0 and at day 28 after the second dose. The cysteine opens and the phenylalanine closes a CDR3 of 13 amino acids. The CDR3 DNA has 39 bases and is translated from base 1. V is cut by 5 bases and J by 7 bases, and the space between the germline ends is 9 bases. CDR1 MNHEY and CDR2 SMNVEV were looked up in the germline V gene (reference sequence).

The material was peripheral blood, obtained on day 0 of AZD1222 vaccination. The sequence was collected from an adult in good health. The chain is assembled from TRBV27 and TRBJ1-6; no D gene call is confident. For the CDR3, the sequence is CASSHNRNSPLHF. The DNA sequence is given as TGTGCCAGCAGTCATAATAGGAATTCACCCCTCCACTTT.